The clone carrying this T cell receptor (beta chain) occurred many times. Its antigen remains unidentified. This entry belongs to a study of early T cells in non-severe SARS-CoV-2 infection. TCRdb analysed the 5' RACE reads with MiXCR anew, one entry per CDR3 protein. The sample holds approximately 76,000 distinct CDR3 sequences; more than 12% are singletons and the top ten take approximately 3.3%. The study's findings and limits: VDJdb matching, biased toward anti-spike CD8 responses, missed private and CD4 specificities.

The CDR3 has 15 residues. CDR1 and CDR2 from the germline V gene are LGHDT and YNNKEL (reference sequence). The junction had 2 bases not matched to a gene; V was cut back by 0 bases and J by 3 bases. The TCR was taken from an adult who was a healthcare worker with PCR-confirmed SARS-CoV-2 infection or an uninfected control (not recorded which). The chain employs TRBV3-1 and TRBJ2-3, with TRBD1 identical over 8 bases. The sample was whole blood. The CDR3 DNA reads as TGTGCCAGCAGCCAAGAGGACAGGGTAACAGATACGCAGTATTTT. It specifies CASSQEDRVTDTQYF.